This T cell receptor (beta chain) was documented in a study of cytotoxic CD8 clonotypes in ibrutinib-treated CLL. Study-wide context: The patients comprised approximately eleven relapsed/refractory and roughly 15 treatment-naive cases, 17 IGHV unmutated.

The repertoire was sequenced with immunoSEQ multiplex PCR; TCRdb's copy has only in-frame clones and lacks some. This repertoire shows about 140,000 clones, about 72% found once; its top ten account for under 35%. Findings and caveats of the study: Public clonotypes, an uncommon group, contracted or remained stable on treatment.

A word on this clone: Its antigen is still unknown.

The sequence was obtained from a human donor with chronic lymphocytic leukemia. Here the sequenced sample was PBMCs, taken after 12 months of ibrutinib treatment.

CDR3 bases: TGTGCCAGCAGTCCACCCTCAGCGGGGGGGCTCGACGAGCAGTACTTC. It translates to CASSPPSAGGLDEQYF. V and J are TRBV28 and TRBJ2-7; 10 nucleotides line up with TRBD2. CDR1 and CDR2 (germline): MDHEN, SYDVKM. This CDR3 has 16 amino acids. Losses at the gene ends were 5 bases for V and 5 bases for J; bases not matched to a gene: 12. The complete variable domain, with remaining parts taken from reference TRBV28 and TRBJ2-7, reads DVKVTQSSRYLVKRTGEKVFLECVQDMDHENMFWYRQDPGLGLRLIYFSYDVKMKEKGDIPEGYSVSREKKERFSLILESASTNQTSMYLCASSPPSAGGLDEQYFGPGTRLTVT.